This T cell receptor (beta chain) was identified during a study of beta chain features in type 1 diabetes. Overall study: Sorted cells, roughly 98,000,000 in number, were examined across all samples. The study, taken as a whole, reports: The study left unresolved whether HLA type influences TCRB rearrangement. Although PCR might favor shorter templates, it would do so equally in patients and controls.

In germline, CDR1 is MDHEN, CDR2 SYDVKM. The CDR3 is 11 amino acids. The ends lost 10 bases at V and 2 bases at J; junction bases unmatched: 1. All of the isolated RNA was reverse transcribed, so expressed TCRB transcripts were sequenced. Some clones are missing from TCRdb's copy, which holds only in-frame ones; the method was immunoSEQ multiplex PCR. Among about 180,000 clones, approximately 13% were seen once, and the ten largest hold less than 0.7%. In the case of this clone: Its antigen remains unidentified.

The sequenced material came from central memory CD4+ T cells from blood. The chain recombines TRBV28 with TRBJ2-7; 8 bases agree with TRBD2. This TCR derives from a woman aged 18-30 years in good health. For the CDR3, the DNA is TGTGCCACCGGGAGGGCCTACGAGCAGTACTTC. Protein: CATGRAYEQYF. Combining the CDR3 with reference TRBV28 and TRBJ2-7 gives the whole variable domain DVKVTQSSRYLVKRTGEKVFLECVQDMDHENMFWYRQDPGLGLRLIYFSYDVKMKEKGDIPEGYSVSREKKERFSLILESASTNQTSMYLCATGRAYEQYFGPGTRLTVT.